This TCR beta chain was found in a study of T cells in Graves' hyperthyroidism and ophthalmopathy. Amplified TCR beta CDR3 regions derived from RNA transcripts. A set of HTBI primers served as the primers for a first-round RT-PCR of the TCR CDR3. TCRdb used MiXCR to reprocess the multiplex PCR reads, holding one entry per CDR3 protein. This sample has 550,000 to 800,000 distinct CDR3 sequences, with 16% found just once. Reasons for excluding patients were uncontrolled infection, other autoimmune disease, pregnancy or lactation. Diagnostic decisions used clinical symptoms, serum thyroxine and TRAb, thyroid ultrasound and orbital computed tomography. Approximately 9.3 ml of fresh peripheral blood supplied the PBMCs. This clonotype came up a few times. Looked up from germline, CDR1 is MNHEY and CDR2 is SMNVEV (reference sequence). This CDR3 is 13 amino acids long. V lost 4 bases to trimming and J lost 6 bases; unmatched junction nucleotides: 1.

This TCR was recovered from a young man with Graves' hyperthyroidism. Sequencing used blood. The V gene is TRBV27, the J gene TRBJ1-5; TRBD1 matches 9 bases. CDR3 sequence reads: CASSWDRAQPQHF. DNA for the CDR3: TGTGCCAGCAGTTGGGACAGGGCTCAGCCCCAGCATTTT.